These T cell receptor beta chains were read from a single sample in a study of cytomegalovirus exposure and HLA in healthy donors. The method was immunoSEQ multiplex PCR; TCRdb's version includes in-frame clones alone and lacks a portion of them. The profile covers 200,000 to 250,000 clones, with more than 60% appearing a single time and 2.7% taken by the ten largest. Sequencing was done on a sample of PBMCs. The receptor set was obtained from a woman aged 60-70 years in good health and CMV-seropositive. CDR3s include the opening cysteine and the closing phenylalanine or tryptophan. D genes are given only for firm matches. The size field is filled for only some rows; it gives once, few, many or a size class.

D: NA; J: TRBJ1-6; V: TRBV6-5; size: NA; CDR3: CASSYNMLTPLHF; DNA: TGTGCCAGCAGTTACAACATGCTCACACCCCTCCACTTT
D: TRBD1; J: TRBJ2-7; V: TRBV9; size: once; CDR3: CASSAGQGAHDEQYF; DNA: TGTGCCAGCAGCGCAGGACAGGGGGCGCATGACGAGCAGTACTTC
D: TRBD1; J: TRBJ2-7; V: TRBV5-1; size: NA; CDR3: CASSRDQGAYYEQYF; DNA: TGCGCCAGCAGCCGTGACCAGGGGGCGTACTACGAGCAGTACTTC
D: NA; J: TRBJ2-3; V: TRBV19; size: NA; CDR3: CASTRGTSTDTQYF; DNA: TGTGCCAGTACTCGGGGGACTAGCACAGATACGCAGTATTTT
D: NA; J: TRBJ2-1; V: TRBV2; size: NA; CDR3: CASKANPHNEQFF; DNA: TGTGCCAGCAAAGCGAACCCCCACAATGAGCAGTTCTTC
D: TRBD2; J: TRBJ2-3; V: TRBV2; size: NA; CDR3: CASGLAGISTDTQYF; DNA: TGTGCCAGCGGTTTAGCGGGGATTAGCACAGATACGCAGTATTTT
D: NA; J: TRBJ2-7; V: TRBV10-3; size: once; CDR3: CAISEFFGSGSYEQYF; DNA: TGTGCCATCAGTGAGTTCTTTGGTAGCGGATCCTACGAGCAGTACTTC
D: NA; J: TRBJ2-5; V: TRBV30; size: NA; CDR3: CAWGPEETQYF; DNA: TGTGCCTGGGGGCCTGAAGAGACCCAGTACTTC
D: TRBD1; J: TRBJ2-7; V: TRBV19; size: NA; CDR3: CASSKTPDRGRDEQYF; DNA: TGTGCCAGTAGTAAAACACCCGACAGGGGGCGCGACGAGCAGTACTTC
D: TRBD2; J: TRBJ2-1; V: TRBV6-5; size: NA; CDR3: CATCRRGGAGNEQFF; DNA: TGTGCCACTTGTCGGCGCGGGGGGGCCGGAAATGAGCAGTTCTTC
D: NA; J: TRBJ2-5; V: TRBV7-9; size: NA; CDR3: CASSFGGVRETQYF; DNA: TGTGCCAGCAGCTTTGGAGGGGTTCGGGAGACCCAGTACTTC
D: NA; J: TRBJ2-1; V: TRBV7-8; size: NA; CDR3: CASSFDGLLRDEQFF; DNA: TGTGCCAGCAGCTTTGATGGACTCCTTCGGGATGAGCAGTTCTTC
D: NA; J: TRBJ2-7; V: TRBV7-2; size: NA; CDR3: CASSPGPEQYF; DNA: TGTGCCAGCAGCCCAGGTCCCGAGCAGTACTTC
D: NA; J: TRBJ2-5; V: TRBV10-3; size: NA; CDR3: CANSNPGTSWGETQYF; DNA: TGTGCCAATAGCAACCCGGGGACTTCCTGGGGGGAGACCCAGTACTTC
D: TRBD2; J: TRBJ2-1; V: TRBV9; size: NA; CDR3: CASTQSGNSYNEQFF; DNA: TGTGCCAGCACCCAAAGCGGGAACTCCTACAATGAGCAGTTCTTC
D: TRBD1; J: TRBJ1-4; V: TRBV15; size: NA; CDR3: CATSRVRPGQGEGANEKLFF; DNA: TGTGCCACCAGCAGGGTCAGACCGGGACAGGGGGAAGGGGCTAATGAAAAACTGTTTTTT
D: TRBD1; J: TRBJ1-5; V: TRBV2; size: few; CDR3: CATRQGAGQPQHF; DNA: TGTGCCACCCGACAGGGGGCCGGGCAGCCCCAGCATTTT
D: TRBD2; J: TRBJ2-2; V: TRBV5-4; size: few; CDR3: CASSPPSGTNTGELFF; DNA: TGTGCCAGCAGCCCGCCTAGCGGGACGAACACCGGGGAGCTGTTTTTT
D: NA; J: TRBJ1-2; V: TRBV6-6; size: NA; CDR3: CASSYGGNYGYTF; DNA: TGTGCCAGCAGTTACGGAGGGAACTATGGCTACACCTTC
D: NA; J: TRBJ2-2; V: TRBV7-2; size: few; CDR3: CASSRREYAGELFF; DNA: TGTGCCAGCAGCAGGAGGGAATACGCCGGGGAGCTGTTTTTT
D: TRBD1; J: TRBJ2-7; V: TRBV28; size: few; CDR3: CASSSRQGSFTYEQYF; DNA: TGTGCCAGCAGTTCAAGACAGGGCAGCTTCACCTACGAGCAGTACTTC
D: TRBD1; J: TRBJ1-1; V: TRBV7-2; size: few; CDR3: CASSQDYRGNTEAFF; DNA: TGTGCCAGCAGCCAAGACTACAGGGGGAACACTGAAGCTTTCTTT
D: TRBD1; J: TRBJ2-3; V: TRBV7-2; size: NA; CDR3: CASSLRLTDRDPQYF; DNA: TGTGCCAGCAGCTTGAGGCTGACGGACAGGGACCCACAGTATTTT
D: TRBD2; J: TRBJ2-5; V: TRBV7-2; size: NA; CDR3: CASSLVGGRETQYF; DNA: TGTGCCAGCAGCTTAGTGGGGGGGAGGGAGACCCAGTACTTC
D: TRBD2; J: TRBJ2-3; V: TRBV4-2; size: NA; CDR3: CASSQGLAGGPGTDTQYF; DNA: TGTGCCAGCAGCCAAGGACTAGCGGGGGGGCCGGGCACAGATACGCAGTATTTT
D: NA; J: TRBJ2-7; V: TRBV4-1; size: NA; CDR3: CASSRGGLADYEQYF; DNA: TGCGCCAGCAGCCGGGGGGGCCTAGCGGACTACGAGCAGTACTTC
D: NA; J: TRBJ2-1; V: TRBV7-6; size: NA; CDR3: CASSPGHIQFF; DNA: TGTGCCAGCAGCCCGGGTCATATACAGTTCTTC
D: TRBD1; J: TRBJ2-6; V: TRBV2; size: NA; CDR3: CASRGTAGANVLTF; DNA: TGTGCCAGCAGAGGGACAGCTGGGGCCAACGTCCTGACTTTC
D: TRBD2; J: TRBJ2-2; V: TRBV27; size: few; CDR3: CASSYVGGPPGELFF; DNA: TGTGCCAGCAGTTATGTGGGAGGGCCCCCCGGGGAGCTGTTTTTT
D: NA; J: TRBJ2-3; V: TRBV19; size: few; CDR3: CASSIGSRGATDTQYF; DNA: TGTGCCAGTAGTATAGGGTCGCGGGGCGCCACAGATACGCAGTATTTT
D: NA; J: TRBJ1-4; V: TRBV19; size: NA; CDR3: CASSVTKEKLFF; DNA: TGTGCCAGTAGTGTGACAAAGGAAAAACTGTTTTTT
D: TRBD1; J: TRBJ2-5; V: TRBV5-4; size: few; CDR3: CASSTGTGYQETQYF; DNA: TGTGCCAGCAGTACCGGGACAGGCTACCAAGAGACCCAGTACTTC
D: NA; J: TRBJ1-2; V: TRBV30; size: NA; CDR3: CAWSVVSVRGYTF; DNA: TGTGCCTGGAGTGTAGTGTCAGTGAGGGGCTACACCTTC
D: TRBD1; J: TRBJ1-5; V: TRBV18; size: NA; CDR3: CASSPGTDSNQPQHF; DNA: TGTGCCAGCTCACCAGGGACAGATAGCAATCAGCCCCAGCATTTT
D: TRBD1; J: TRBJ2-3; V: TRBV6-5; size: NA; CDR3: CASSQGRGQVDTQYF; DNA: TGTGCCAGCAGCCAAGGCAGGGGGCAAGTAGATACGCAGTATTTT
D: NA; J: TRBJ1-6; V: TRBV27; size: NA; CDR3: CASKRGIGQSNNSPLHF; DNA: TGTGCCAGCAAAAGGGGGATAGGACAAAGCAATAATTCACCCCTCCACTTT